The rows below give T cell receptor beta chains drawn from one sample of a study of blood T cell repertoires in COVID-19. Repertoires were generated with immunoSEQ multiplex PCR, while TCRdb's copy carries only in-frame clones and drops some. The sample records hundreds of thousands of clones, around 86% being singletons. The specimen was PBMCs or T cells enriched from blood (not recorded which). The source of these receptors is a man between 18 and 29 years old who had recovered from COVID-19. CDR3s include the opening cysteine and the closing phenylalanine or tryptophan. Fields, in order: clone size, V gene, D gene, J gene, CDR3 protein, CDR3 DNA. A D gene is named only where the DNA matches it firmly. Clone size is given for some rows only: seen once, a few or many times, or a class if the clone is expanded.

.,TRBV30,.,TRBJ1-2,CAWSRGSQNGYTF,TGTGCCTGGAGTAGGGGGAGTCAAAATGGCTACACCTTC
.,TRBV7-2,.,TRBJ1-2,CASSRRRDENYGYTF,TGTGCCAGCAGCCGGAGGAGGGATGAAAACTATGGCTACACCTTC
.,TRBV5-1,TRBD1,TRBJ2-5,CASSWDRVTQETQYF,TGCGCCAGCAGCTGGGACAGGGTAACCCAAGAGACCCAGTACTTC
.,TRBV12-5,.,TRBJ2-4,CASGAGQDLAKNIQYF,TGTGCTAGTGGGGCAGGGCAAGACTTAGCCAAAAACATTCAGTACTTC
once,TRBV3-1/TRBV3-2,.,TRBJ2-1,CASSQGKGGGPLYNEQFF,TGTGCCAGCAGCCAAGGGAAGGGGGGGGGCCCCCTCTACAATGAGCAGTTCTTC
.,TRBV4-1,.,TRBJ1-5,CASSPPGEEGANQPQHF,TGCGCCAGCAGCCCCCCCGGGGAGGAAGGGGCTAATCAGCCCCAGCATTTT
.,TRBV9,.,TRBJ2-5,CASSPSHKGFVETQYF,TGTGCCAGCAGCCCCTCTCACAAGGGGTTTGTGGAGACCCAGTACTTC
.,TRBV11-3,.,TRBJ2-5,CASSWAYAETQYF,TGTGCCAGCAGCTGGGCCTATGCGGAGACCCAGTACTTC
.,TRBV11-2,TRBD1,TRBJ1-2,CASSLRTGNYGYTF,TGTGCCAGCAGCCTCCGGACAGGGAACTATGGCTACACCTTC
.,TRBV28,TRBD1,TRBJ1-2,CASRTPAGTGDFGYTF,TGTGCCAGCAGGACCCCAGCCGGGACAGGCGACTTTGGCTACACCTTC
.,TRBV6-2/TRBV6-3,.,TRBJ1-1,CASSYSNGNTEAFF,TGTGCCAGCAGTTACTCGAACGGGAACACTGAAGCTTTCTTT
.,TRBV5-4,.,TRBJ2-1,CASRLDTSSYNEQFF,TGTGCCAGCAGGCTGGACACAAGCTCCTACAATGAGCAGTTCTTC
.,TRBV12-2,.,TRBJ2-3,CASRLREDREKTDTQYF,TGTGCAAGTCGCTTACGGGAGGACAGGGAAAAAACAGATACGCAGTATTTT
.,TRBV5-8,.,TRBJ1-4,CASSQEWGLSNEKLFF,TGTGCCAGCAGCCAGGAGTGGGGGCTTAGTAATGAAAAACTGTTTTTT
.,TRBV7-9,.,TRBJ1-1,CASTLLNTEAFF,TGTGCCAGCACCCTATTAAACACTGAAGCTTTCTTT
.,TRBV28,.,TRBJ2-3,CASSSDSPSATQYF,TGTGCCAGCAGTTCAGACAGTCCGTCAGCCACGCAGTATTTT
.,TRBV3-1/TRBV3-2,.,TRBJ1-1,CASSLGEANTEAFF,TGTGCCAGCAGCCTCGGCGAGGCGAACACTGAAGCTTTCTTT
.,TRBV7-8,TRBD1,TRBJ1-4,CASSLAGDRGEKLFF,TGTGCCAGCAGCTTAGCGGGGGACAGGGGTGAAAAACTGTTTTTT
.,TRBV6-5,TRBD1,TRBJ1-1,CASIRQGDTEAFF,TGTGCCAGCATTCGACAGGGGGACACTGAAGCTTTCTTT
.,TRBV25-1,.,TRBJ1-5,CASSEAGAQGDNQPQHF,TGTGCCAGCAGTGAAGCGGGGGCACAGGGAGACAATCAGCCCCAGCATTTT
many,TRBV25-1,.,TRBJ2-7,CASTASYEQYF,TGTGCCAGCACCGCCAGCTACGAGCAGTACTTC
.,TRBV7-9,TRBD2,TRBJ2-7,CASSTTRLAGLINEQYF,TGTGCCAGCAGCACCACCCGACTAGCGGGTTTGATCAACGAGCAGTACTTC
.,TRBV20-1,.,TRBJ2-7,CSASSRYEQYF,TGCAGTGCTAGTTCGAGATACGAGCAGTACTTC
.,TRBV30,TRBD1,TRBJ1-4,CAWRGQGQGNEKLFF,TGTGCCTGGAGAGGTCAGGGACAGGGGAATGAAAAACTGTTTTTT
.,TRBV10-1,.,TRBJ2-4,CASKPREGSAKNIQYF,TGCGCCAGCAAACCCAGGGAAGGGTCGGCCAAAAACATTCAGTACTTC
.,TRBV28,.,TRBJ2-7,CASSPTDRYEQYF,TGTGCCAGCAGCCCTACTGACAGGTACGAGCAGTACTTC